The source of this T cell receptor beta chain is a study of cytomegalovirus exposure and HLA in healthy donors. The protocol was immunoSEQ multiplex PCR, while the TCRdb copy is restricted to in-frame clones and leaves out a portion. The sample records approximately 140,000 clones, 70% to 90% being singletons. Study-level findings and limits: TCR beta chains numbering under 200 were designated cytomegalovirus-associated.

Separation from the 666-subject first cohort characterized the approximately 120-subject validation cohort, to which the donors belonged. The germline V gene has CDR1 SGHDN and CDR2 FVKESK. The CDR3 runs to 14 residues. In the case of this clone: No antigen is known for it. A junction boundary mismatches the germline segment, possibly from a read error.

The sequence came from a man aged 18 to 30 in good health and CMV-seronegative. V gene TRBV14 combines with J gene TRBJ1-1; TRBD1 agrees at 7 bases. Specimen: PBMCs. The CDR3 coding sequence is TGTGCCAGCAGACTTCCCCTCACCGGGACAGAAAAAGTCTTT. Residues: CASRLPLTGTEKVF.